The clone carrying this TCR beta chain was seen only a few times. In TCRdb, the RT-PCR reads were re-called with MiXCR into one record per CDR3 protein. This sample has almost 700,000 distinct CDR3 sequences; 14% occur once, and the top ten carry roughly 4%. V shed 4 bases, J shed 4 bases, and the junction held 9 bases outside the gene matches. The CDR3 is 15 residues long. From germline, CDR1 is SGDLS and CDR2 YYNGEE. This TCR derives from a female donor in good health, serving as a healthy control. The sample consisted of memory CD4+ T cells from blood. The chain carries TRBV9 and TRBJ2-5; 8 nucleotides agree with TRBD1. CDR3 in amino acids: CASSLRTGLAETQYF. DNA for the CDR3: TGTGCCAGCAGCCTTCGGACAGGGTTGGCAGAGACCCAGTACTTC.